This is a list of T cell receptor beta chains from one sample in a study of neoadjuvant anti-PD-1 for oral cavity cancer. The table came from immunoSEQ multiplex PCR; TCRdb's copy has only in-frame clones and leaves some out. The sample holds 7,600 or so clones, approximately 70% seen once. The sample consisted of PBMCs, taken after nivolumab (anti-PD-1) treatment. These receptors came from a person aged 40 to 85 with oral cavity squamous cell carcinoma. The CDR3 runs from the conserved cysteine through the conserved F or W. The D gene is left open where the match is weak. Only some rows state a clone size, as once, few, many or a class for expanded clones.

>TRBJ2-1|-|TRBV5-1|-
CASSLRGPYNEQFF
TGCGCCAGCAGCCTGCGGGGACCCTACAATGAGCAGTTCTTC
>TRBJ1-4|-|TRBV29-1|-
CSVGWAGGEKLFF
TGCAGCGTTGGGTGGGCCGGGGGTGAAAAACTGTTTTTT
>TRBJ1-5|-|TRBV6-1|-
CASSEILFGNQPQHF
TGTGCCAGCAGTGAGATCCTTTTTGGGAATCAGCCCCAGCATTTT
>TRBJ1-6|few|TRBV9|-
CASSVGQEPSPLHF
TGTGCCAGCAGCGTAGGGCAGGAACCTTCACCCCTCCACTTT
>TRBJ2-3|once|TRBV4-2|TRBD1
CASSQEGQETDTQYF
TGTGCCAGCAGCCAAGAAGGACAGGAGACAGATACGCAGTATTTT
>TRBJ1-1|once|TRBV5-4|-
CASSFYTGSYTEAFF
TGTGCCAGCAGCTTCTATACAGGGTCATACACTGAAGCTTTCTTT
>TRBJ1-1|few|TRBV7-2|-
CASSLDRNTEAFF
TGTGCCAGCAGCTTGGACAGGAACACTGAAGCTTTCTTT
>TRBJ2-7|-|TRBV6-1|TRBD2
CASSEWGGSYEQYF
TGTGCCAGCAGTGAATGGGGGGGGAGCTACGAGCAGTACTTC
>TRBJ2-7|once|TRBV15|-
CATSGGGREQYF
TGTGCCACCAGCGGAGGAGGGCGCGAGCAGTACTTC
>TRBJ1-1|-|TRBV4-1|TRBD1
CASSRGQGVNTEAFF
TGCGCCAGCAGCCGGGGACAGGGGGTGAACACTGAAGCTTTCTTT
>TRBJ2-2|-|TRBV7-2|-
CASSPRLVGSGELFF
TGTGCCAGCAGCCCCCGACTAGTTGGATCCGGGGAGCTGTTTTTT
>TRBJ1-1|few|TRBV19|-
CASSPLTVNTEAFF
TGTGCCAGTAGTCCCTTGACCGTGAACACTGAAGCTTTCTTT
>TRBJ1-1|few|TRBV27|-
CASSSSGGNTEAFF
TGTGCCAGCAGTAGCTCTGGGGGGAACACTGAAGCTTTCTTT
>TRBJ2-3|few|TRBV19|-
CASSILAGTDTQYF
TGTGCCAGTAGTATTTTGGCTGGCACAGATACGCAGTATTTT
>TRBJ2-4|-|TRBV6-5|-
CASSYSGQKNIQYF
TGTGCCAGCAGTTACTCTGGACAGAAAAACATTCAGTACTTC
>TRBJ2-3|-|TRBV4-1|TRBD1
CASSQAGTGSPTDTQYF
TGCGCCAGCAGCCAAGCCGGGACAGGGTCCCCCACAGATACGCAGTATTTT
>TRBJ1-5|large|TRBV15|-
CATSRGTEGSQPQHF
TGTGCCACCAGCAGAGGCACTGAGGGGAGTCAGCCCCAGCATTTT
>TRBJ1-1|-|TRBV6-4|TRBD1
CASSAGQGGVSEAFF
TGTGCCAGCAGCGCGGGACAGGGAGGGGTCAGTGAAGCTTTCTTT
>TRBJ1-2|-|TRBV18|TRBD1
CASSPLQGANPGGYTF
TGTGCCAGCTCACCACTACAGGGGGCAAACCCGGGGGGCTACACCTTC
>TRBJ1-4|-|TRBV19|TRBD1
CASRGQGFEKLFF
TGTGCCAGTAGGGGACAGGGTTTTGAAAAACTGTTTTTT
>TRBJ2-5|once|TRBV5-4|-
CASSLAGAETQYF
TGTGCCAGCAGCTTGGCCGGGGCGGAGACCCAGTACTTC
>TRBJ1-2|medium-sized|TRBV5-1|-
CASSWDKSYGYTF
TGCGCCAGCAGCTGGGACAAGTCTTATGGCTACACCTTC
>TRBJ1-2|-|TRBV5-1|-
CASSLDSTNYGYTF
TGCGCCAGCAGCTTGGACAGCACTAACTATGGCTACACCTTC
>TRBJ2-7|-|TRBV9|TRBD1
CASSRGQASYEQYF
TGTGCCAGCAGCAGAGGACAGGCTTCCTACGAGCAGTACTTC
>TRBJ2-1|-|TRBV28|-
CASSLGSEQFF
TGTGCCAGCAGTTTGGGCAGTGAGCAGTTCTTC
>TRBJ2-3|-|TRBV15|-
CATAPRGAGDTQYF
TGTGCCACCGCCCCCCGCGGGGCGGGGGATACGCAGTATTTT
>TRBJ2-5|-|TRBV9|TRBD1
CASSVEGQAMQETQYF
TGTGCCAGCAGCGTAGAGGGACAGGCGATGCAAGAGACCCAGTACTTC
>TRBJ2-7|-|TRBV10-2|-
CASRITGFANEQYF
TGCGCCAGCAGAATCACGGGGTTCGCCAACGAGCAGTACTTC
>TRBJ1-4|few|TRBV9|TRBD1
CASSPGQGGFNEKLFF
TGTGCCAGCAGCCCCGGACAGGGGGGGTTTAATGAAAAACTGTTTTTT
>TRBJ2-1|-|TRBV2|TRBD1
CASSERQGVNEQFF
TGTGCCAGCAGTGAACGCCAGGGGGTCAATGAGCAGTTCTTC
>TRBJ1-1|-|TRBV6-5|-
CASSPGENTEAFF
TGTGCCAGCAGCCCCGGGGAGAACACTGAAGCTTTCTTT
>TRBJ1-5|-|TRBV2|-
CASKDSLNQPQHF
TGTGCCAGCAAGGACAGCCTAAATCAGCCCCAGCATTTT
>TRBJ2-7|few|TRBV5-1|-
CASSAGTHEQYF
TGCGCCAGCAGCGCCGGGACCCACGAGCAGTACTTC
>TRBJ1-1|-|TRBV2|TRBD1
CASRDRGYLNTEAFF
TGTGCCAGCAGGGACAGGGGTTATTTGAACACTGAAGCTTTCTTT
>TRBJ2-1|-|TRBV12-2|-
CASRLGSSGGVDNEQFF
TGTGCAAGTCGCTTAGGGTCTAGCGGGGGGGTGGACAATGAGCAGTTCTTC
>TRBJ2-3|-|TRBV7-2|-
CASSPPGLSTDTQYF
TGTGCCAGCAGCCCCCCGGGACTCAGCACAGATACGCAGTATTTT
>TRBJ2-2|-|TRBV5-4|-
CASSLQGRKTGELFF
TGTGCCAGCAGCTTGCAGGGTAGGAAGACCGGGGAGCTGTTTTTT
>TRBJ2-5|-|TRBV10-3|-
CAISEEPRETQYF
TGTGCCATCAGTGAGGAACCTCGGGAGACCCAGTACTTC
>TRBJ2-5|-|TRBV4-2|TRBD2
CASSQVGTSGDLTYQETQYF
TGTGCCAGCAGCCAAGTCGGGACTAGCGGGGACCTCACGTACCAAGAGACCCAGTACTTC
>TRBJ1-1|-|TRBV7-2|-
CASSLVRNTEAFF
TGTGCCAGCAGCTTAGTTAGGAACACTGAAGCTTTCTTT
>TRBJ1-1|-|TRBV7-9|-
CASSLGGRGAFF
TGTGCCAGCAGCTTAGGAGGCAGGGGTGCTTTCTTT
>TRBJ2-7|few|TRBV2|-
CASEQVLSYEQYF
TGTGCCAGCGAACAGGTACTCTCCTACGAGCAGTACTTC
>TRBJ2-2|-|TRBV5-1|TRBD1
CASSFPGQGSTGELFF
TGCGCCAGCAGCTTCCCGGGACAGGGGTCGACCGGGGAGCTGTTTTTT
>TRBJ2-3|-|TRBV19|-
CASRGGGTQYF
TGTGCCTCCAGAGGGGGAGGTACGCAGTATTTT
>TRBJ1-4|-|TRBV19|-
CASSSLNEKLFF
TGTGCCAGTAGTAGCCTTAATGAAAAACTGTTTTTT
>TRBJ2-7|-|TRBV6-5|-
CASSYSYGNYEQYF
TGTGCCAGCAGTTACTCCTATGGTAACTACGAGCAGTACTTC
>TRBJ1-2|-|TRBV19|TRBD1
CASIGRQGYYGYTF
TGTGCCAGTATCGGAAGACAGGGGTACTATGGCTACACCTTC